This entry lists 8 T cell receptor beta chains sequenced from one sample in a study of yellow fever vaccine responses in identical twins. A single record per CDR3 protein comes from TCRdb applying MiXCR to the RT-PCR reads. The sample holds some 20,000 distinct CDR3 sequences, 55% to 70% seen once. The material sequenced was T cells from blood (PBMCs), unsorted or a sorted subset (not recorded which), taken before or after yellow fever vaccination (not recorded which). These receptor sequences come from a woman aged 18 to 35 who received the yellow fever vaccine.

The rearrangement uses TRBV20-1 and TRBJ2-3; D is unresolved. The CDR3 loop spans 17 amino acids. Per germline, CDR1 DFQATT and CDR2 SNEGSKA (reference sequence). V lost 3 bases and J lost 0, with 19 bases in between. The CDR3 region has the DNA TGCAGTGCTAGGGCCCTGTTGGTTGGGATAAGCACAGATACGCAGTATTTT. It specifies CSARALLVGISTDTQYF.

The genes are TRBV15 and TRBJ2-1; TRBD2 matches 8 bases. Germline CDR1 reads LNHNV; CDR2 reads YYDKDF (reference sequence). J was trimmed by 5 bases and V by 0 bases; bases with no gene match: 3. This CDR3 is built from 15 residues. CDR3 sequence: CATSRDGLAHNEQFF. For the CDR3, the DNA is TGTGCCACCAGCAGAGACGGACTAGCCCACAATGAGCAGTTCTTC. Full variable domain (missing parts from reference TRBV15 and TRBJ2-1): DAMVIQNPRYQVTQFGKPVTLSCSQTLNHNVMYWYQQKSSQAPKLLFHYYDKDFNNEADTPDNFQSRRPNTSFCFLDIRSPGLGDTAMYLCATSRDGLAHNEQFFGPGTRLTVL.

This clonotype appeared once. J is TRBJ2-3 and V is TRBV5-4; D perhaps matches TRBD2 (5 bases). Trimming cost V 0 bases and J 0 bases, with 11 bases left between them. Germline V CDR1 and CDR2: SGHNT, YYREEE (reference sequence). The CDR3 consists of 16 residues. Written as DNA, the CDR3 is TGTGCCAGCAGCTTGGCCGGGATTGGGAGCACAGATACGCAGTATTTT. Protein product: CASSLAGIGSTDTQYF.

The genes are TRBV18 and TRBJ1-1; D possibly corresponds to TRBD1 (6 bases). Trimming took off 2 bases at V and 6 bases at J, with 16 bases between the two ends. CDR1 is KGHSH and CDR2 is LQKENI in the germline V gene. The CDR3 contains 15 residues. The CDR3 DNA sequence: TGTGCCAGCTCACCATTACAGGGTGAAGGGGCTGAAGCTTTCTTT. Translation: CASSPLQGEGAEAFF.

CDR3 DNA: TGTGCCATCAGTGAAGGAGAGTGGGTTGGCTACACCTTC. Translated: CAISEGEWVGYTF. The V gene is TRBV10-3, the J gene TRBJ1-2; no definite D call. The ends were cut back, 3 bases at V and 7 bases at J, with 12 bases in the middle. CDR1 is ENHRY, CDR2 SYGVKD, per germline. This CDR3 spans 13 amino acids.

The chain recombines TRBV10-3 with TRBJ1-1, with D perhaps TRBD1 (6 bases). Germline values: CDR1 ENHRY, CDR2 SYGVKD. The ends were cut back, 11 bases at V and 5 bases at J, with 27 bases in the middle. The CDR3 totals 16 residues. CDR3 sequence reads: CASELGAADVGTEAFF. For the CDR3, the DNA is TGTGCCTCCGAGCTGGGGGCGGCAGACGTGGGGACTGAAGCTTTCTTT.

The rearrangement uses TRBV7-7 and TRBJ2-1, with a weak D call TRBD2 (7 bases). CDR3 length equals 15 residues. Trimming left V 1 base short and J 2 bases short, with 9 bases between. CDR1 and CDR2 from the germline V gene are SSHAT and FNYEAQ (reference sequence). CDR3 in DNA: TGTGCCAGCAGCTTAGAAGGGGGGGCCTACAATGAGCAGTTCTTC. This encodes CASSLEGGAYNEQFF.

This clonotype came up a few times. The J gene is TRBJ2-1, the V gene TRBV5-1; unclear D gene. The CDR3 sequence is 15 residues long. Trimming took 4 bases from V and 0 from J, leaving 11 bases between them. The germline gives CDR1 SGHRS, CDR2 YFSETQ. CDR3 sequence: CASSASEASYNEQFF. The CDR3 region has the DNA TGCGCCAGCAGCGCAAGCGAGGCCTCCTACAATGAGCAGTTCTTC.